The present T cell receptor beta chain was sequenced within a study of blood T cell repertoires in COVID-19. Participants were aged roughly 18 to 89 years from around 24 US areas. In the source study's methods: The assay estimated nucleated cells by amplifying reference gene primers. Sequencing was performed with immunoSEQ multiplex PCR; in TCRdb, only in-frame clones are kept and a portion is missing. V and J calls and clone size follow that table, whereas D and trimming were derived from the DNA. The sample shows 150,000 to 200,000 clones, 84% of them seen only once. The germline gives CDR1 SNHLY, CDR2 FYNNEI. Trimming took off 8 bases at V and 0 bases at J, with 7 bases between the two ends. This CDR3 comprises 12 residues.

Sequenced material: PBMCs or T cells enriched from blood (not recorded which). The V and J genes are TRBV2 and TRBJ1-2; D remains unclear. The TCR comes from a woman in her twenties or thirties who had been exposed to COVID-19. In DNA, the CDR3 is TGTGCCAGCCTTACAGCTAACTATGGCTACACCTTC. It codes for CASLTANYGYTF.